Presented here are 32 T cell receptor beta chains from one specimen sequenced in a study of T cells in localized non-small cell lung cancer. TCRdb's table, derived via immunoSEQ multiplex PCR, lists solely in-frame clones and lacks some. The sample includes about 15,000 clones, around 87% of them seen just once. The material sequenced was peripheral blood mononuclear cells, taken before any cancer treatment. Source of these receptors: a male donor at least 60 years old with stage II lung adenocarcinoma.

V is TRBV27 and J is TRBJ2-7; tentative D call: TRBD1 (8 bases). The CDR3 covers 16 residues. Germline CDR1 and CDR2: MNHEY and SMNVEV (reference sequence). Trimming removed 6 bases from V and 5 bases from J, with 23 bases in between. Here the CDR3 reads CASRRHTGGGNNEQYF. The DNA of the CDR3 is TGTGCCAGCAGACGTCATACAGGGGGGGGAAATAACGAGCAGTACTTC.

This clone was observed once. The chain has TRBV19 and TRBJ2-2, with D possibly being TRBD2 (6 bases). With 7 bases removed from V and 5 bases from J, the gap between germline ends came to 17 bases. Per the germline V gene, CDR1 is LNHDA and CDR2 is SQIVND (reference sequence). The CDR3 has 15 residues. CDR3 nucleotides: TGTGCCAGTAATATCTCGGGGGTAGGAACCGGGGAGCTGTTTTTT. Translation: CASNISGVGTGELFF.

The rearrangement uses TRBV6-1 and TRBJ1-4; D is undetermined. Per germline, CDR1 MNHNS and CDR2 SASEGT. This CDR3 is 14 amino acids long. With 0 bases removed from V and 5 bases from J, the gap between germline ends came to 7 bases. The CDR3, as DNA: TGTGCCAGCAGTGAAGCGCAACCCAATGAAAAACTGTTTTTT. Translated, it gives CASSEAQPNEKLFF.

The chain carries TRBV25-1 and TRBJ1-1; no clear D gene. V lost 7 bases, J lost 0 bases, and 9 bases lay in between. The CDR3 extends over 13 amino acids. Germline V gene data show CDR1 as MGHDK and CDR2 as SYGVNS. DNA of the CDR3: TGTGCCAGCATAGCCGATATGAACACTGAAGCTTTCTTT. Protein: CASIADMNTEAFF.

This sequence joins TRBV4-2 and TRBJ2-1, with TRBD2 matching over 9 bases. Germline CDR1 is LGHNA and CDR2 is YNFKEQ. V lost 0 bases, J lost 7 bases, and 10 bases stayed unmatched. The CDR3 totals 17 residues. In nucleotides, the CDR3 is TGTGCCAGCAGCCAAGAGGGTAGCGGGAGAGGGGAGAATGAGCAGTTCTTC. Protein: CASSQEGSGRGENEQFF.

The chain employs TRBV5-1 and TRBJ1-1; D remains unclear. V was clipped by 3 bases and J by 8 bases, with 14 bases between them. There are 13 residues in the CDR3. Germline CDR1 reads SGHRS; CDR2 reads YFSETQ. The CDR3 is CASSSGVQQEAFF. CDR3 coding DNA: TGCGCCAGCAGCTCCGGGGTCCAGCAAGAAGCTTTCTTT.

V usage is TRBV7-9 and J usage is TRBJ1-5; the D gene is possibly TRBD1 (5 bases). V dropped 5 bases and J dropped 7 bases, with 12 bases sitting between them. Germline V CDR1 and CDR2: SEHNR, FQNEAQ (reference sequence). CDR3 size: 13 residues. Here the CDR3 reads CASSDGGRQPQHF. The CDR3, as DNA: TGTGCCAGCAGCGATGGGGGTAGGCAGCCCCAGCATTTT.

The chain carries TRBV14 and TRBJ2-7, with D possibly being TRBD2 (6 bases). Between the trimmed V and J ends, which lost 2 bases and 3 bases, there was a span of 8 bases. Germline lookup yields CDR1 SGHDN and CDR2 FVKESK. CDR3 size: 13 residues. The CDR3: CASSQLGGYEQYF. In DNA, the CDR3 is TGTGCCAGCAGCCAATTGGGGGGCTACGAGCAGTACTTC.

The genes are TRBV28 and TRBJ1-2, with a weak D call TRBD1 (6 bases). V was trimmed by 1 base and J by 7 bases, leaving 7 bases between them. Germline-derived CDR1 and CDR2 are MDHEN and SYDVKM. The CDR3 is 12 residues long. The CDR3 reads CASSLYRVGYTF. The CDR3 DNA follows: TGTGCCAGCAGTTTATACAGGGTTGGCTACACCTTC.

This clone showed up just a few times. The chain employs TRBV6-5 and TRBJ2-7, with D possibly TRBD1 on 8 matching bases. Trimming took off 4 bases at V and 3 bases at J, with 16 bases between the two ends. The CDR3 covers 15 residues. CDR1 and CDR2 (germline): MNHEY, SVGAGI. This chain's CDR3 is CASSWSQGGLYEQYF. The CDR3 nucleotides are TGTGCCAGCAGTTGGTCACAGGGGGGGCTCTACGAGCAGTACTTC.

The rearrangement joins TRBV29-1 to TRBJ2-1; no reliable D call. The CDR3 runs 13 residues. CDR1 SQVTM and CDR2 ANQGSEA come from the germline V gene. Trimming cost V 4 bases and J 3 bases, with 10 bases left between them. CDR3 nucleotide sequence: TGCAGCGTTGGGAAGTCTCGCTACAATGAGCAGTTCTTC. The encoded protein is CSVGKSRYNEQFF.

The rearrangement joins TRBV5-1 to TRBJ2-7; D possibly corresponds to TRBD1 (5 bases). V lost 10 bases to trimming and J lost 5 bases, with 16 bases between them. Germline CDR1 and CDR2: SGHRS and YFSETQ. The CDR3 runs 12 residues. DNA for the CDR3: TGCGCCTCCAGGGTTGGCAGCGACGAGCAGTACTTC. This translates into CASRVGSDEQYF.

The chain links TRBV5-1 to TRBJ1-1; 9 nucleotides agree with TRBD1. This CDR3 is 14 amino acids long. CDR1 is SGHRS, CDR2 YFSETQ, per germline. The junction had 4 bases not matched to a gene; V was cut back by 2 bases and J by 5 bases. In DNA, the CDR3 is TGCGCCAGCAGCTTTCGACAGGGGGGAACTGAAGCTTTCTTT. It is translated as CASSFRQGGTEAFF. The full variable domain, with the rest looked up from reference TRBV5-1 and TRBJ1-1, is KAGVTQTPRYLIKTRGQQVTLSCSPISGHRSVSWYQQTPGQGLQFLFEYFSETQRNKGNFPGRFSGRQFSNSRSEMNVSTLELGDSALYLCASSFRQGGTEAFFGQGTRLTVV.

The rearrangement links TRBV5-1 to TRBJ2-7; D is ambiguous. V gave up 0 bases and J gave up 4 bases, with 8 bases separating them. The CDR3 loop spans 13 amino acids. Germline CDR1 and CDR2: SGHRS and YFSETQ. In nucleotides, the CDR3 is TGCGCCAGCAGCTTGGCGGCAGCTTACGAGCAGTACTTC. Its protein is CASSLAAAYEQYF.

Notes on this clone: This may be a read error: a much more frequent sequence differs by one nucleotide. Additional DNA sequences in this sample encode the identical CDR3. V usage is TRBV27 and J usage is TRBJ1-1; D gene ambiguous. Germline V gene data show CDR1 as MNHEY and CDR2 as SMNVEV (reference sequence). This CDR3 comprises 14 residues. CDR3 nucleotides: TGTGCCAGCAGTTTGCGGGGATTGGGTACTGAAGCTTTTTTT. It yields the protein CASSLRGLGTEAFF.

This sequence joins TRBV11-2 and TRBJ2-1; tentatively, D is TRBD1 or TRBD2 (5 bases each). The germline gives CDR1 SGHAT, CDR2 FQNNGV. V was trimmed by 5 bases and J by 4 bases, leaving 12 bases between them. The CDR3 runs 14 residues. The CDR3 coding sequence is TGTGCCAGCAGCCTCCGGGACCCTTACAATGAGCAGTTCTTC. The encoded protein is CASSLRDPYNEQFF.

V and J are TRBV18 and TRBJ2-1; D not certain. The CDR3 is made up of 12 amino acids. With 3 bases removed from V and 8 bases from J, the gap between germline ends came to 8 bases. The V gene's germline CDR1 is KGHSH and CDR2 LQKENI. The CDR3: CASSPLVDEQFF. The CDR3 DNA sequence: TGTGCCAGCTCACCCTTAGTCGATGAGCAGTTCTTC. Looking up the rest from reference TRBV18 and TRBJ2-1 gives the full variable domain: NAGVMQNPRHLVRRRGQEARLRCSPMKGHSHVYWYRQLPEEGLKFMVYLQKENIIDESGMPKERFSAEFPKEGPSILRIQQVVRGDSAAYFCASSPLVDEQFFGPGTRLTVL.

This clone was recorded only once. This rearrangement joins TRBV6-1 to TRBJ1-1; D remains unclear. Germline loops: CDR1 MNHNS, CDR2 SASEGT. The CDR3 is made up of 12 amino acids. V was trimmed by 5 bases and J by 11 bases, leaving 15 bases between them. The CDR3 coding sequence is TGTGCCAGCAGTCATCGAGTCGGGTGGGCTTTCTTT. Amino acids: CASSHRVGWAFF.

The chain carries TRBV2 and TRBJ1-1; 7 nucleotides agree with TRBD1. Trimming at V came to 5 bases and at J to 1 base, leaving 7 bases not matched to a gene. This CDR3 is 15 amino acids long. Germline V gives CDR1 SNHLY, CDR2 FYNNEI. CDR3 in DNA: TGTGCCAGCAGTCCAGGGGGACATACGAACACTGAAGCTTTCTTT. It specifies CASSPGGHTNTEAFF.

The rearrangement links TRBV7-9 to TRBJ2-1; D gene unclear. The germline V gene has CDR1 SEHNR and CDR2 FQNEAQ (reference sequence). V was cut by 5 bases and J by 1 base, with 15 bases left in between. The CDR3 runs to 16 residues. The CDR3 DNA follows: TGTGCCAGCAGCCCGCGGTTGATGGGTTCCTACAATGAGCAGTTCTTC. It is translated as CASSPRLMGSYNEQFF.

CDR3 sequence (DNA): TGTGCCATCAAAACCTTTGGGGAAAAACTGTTTTTT. Translation: CAIKTFGEKLFF. The chain is built from TRBV28 and TRBJ1-4; D ambiguous. The V gene's germline CDR1 is MDHEN and CDR2 SYDVKM. V was clipped by 10 bases and J by 8 bases, with 14 bases between them. The CDR3 has 12 residues.

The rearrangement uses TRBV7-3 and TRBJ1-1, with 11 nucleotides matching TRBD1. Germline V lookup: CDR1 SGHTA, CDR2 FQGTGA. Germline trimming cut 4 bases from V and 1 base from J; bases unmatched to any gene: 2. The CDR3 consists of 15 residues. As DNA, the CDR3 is TGTGCCAGCAGCTCGGGGACAGGGGGGAACACTGAAGCTTTCTTT. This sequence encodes CASSSGTGGNTEAFF.

The CDR3 spells CASSYGLAGADEQFF. The DNA for the CDR3 is TGTGCCAGCAGCTACGGACTAGCGGGAGCGGATGAGCAGTTCTTC. The V call is TRBV7-9, the J call TRBJ2-1; 13 nucleotides agree with TRBD2. This CDR3 spans 15 amino acids. Germline CDR1 is SEHNR and CDR2 is FQNEAQ (reference sequence). V lost 4 bases, J lost 8 bases, and 5 bases stayed unmatched.

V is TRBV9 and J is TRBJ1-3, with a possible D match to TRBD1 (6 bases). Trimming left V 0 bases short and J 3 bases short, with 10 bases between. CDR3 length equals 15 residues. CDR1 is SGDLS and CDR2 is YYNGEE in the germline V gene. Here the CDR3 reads CASSVGGQGGNTIYF. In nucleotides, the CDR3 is TGTGCCAGCAGCGTAGGGGGACAAGGTGGAAACACCATATATTTT.

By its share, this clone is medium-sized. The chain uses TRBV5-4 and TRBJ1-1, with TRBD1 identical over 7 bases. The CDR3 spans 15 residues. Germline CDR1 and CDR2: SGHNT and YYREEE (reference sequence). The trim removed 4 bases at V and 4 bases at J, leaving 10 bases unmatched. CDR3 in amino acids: CASSVNRGLGTEAFF. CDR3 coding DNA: TGTGCCAGCAGCGTCAACAGGGGATTGGGCACTGAAGCTTTCTTT.

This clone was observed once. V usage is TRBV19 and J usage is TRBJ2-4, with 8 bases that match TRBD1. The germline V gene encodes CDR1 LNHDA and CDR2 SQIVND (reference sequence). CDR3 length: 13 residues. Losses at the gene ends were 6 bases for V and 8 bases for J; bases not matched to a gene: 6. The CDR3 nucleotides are TGTGCCAGTAGCCCGGACAGGGAGGACATTCAGTACTTC. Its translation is CASSPDREDIQYF.

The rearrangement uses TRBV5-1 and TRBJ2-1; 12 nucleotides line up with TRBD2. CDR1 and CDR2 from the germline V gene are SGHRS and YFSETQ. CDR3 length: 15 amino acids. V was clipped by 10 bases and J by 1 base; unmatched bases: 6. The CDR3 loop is CASRTSGISYNEQFF. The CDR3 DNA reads TGCGCCTCAAGGACTAGCGGGATTTCCTACAATGAGCAGTTCTTC.

Here the CDR3 reads CASSQELTTRGNQPQHF. CDR3 in DNA: TGCGCCAGCAGCCAAGAACTAACTACGAGGGGCAATCAGCCCCAGCATTTT. The chain joins TRBV4-3 to TRBJ1-5; D remains ambiguous. Germline values: CDR1 LGHNA, CDR2 YSLEER. The CDR3 extends over 17 amino acids. V lost 0 bases to trimming and J lost 2 bases, with 14 bases between them.

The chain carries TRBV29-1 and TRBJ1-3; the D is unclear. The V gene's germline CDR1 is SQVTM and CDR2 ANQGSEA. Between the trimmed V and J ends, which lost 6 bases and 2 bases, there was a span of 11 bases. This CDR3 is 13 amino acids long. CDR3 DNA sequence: TGCAGCGTAGGCGAATTCGCTGGAAACACCATATATTTT. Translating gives CSVGEFAGNTIYF. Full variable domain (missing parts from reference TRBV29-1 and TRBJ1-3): SAVISQKPSRDICQRGTSLTIQCQVDSQVTMMFWYRQQPGQSLTLIATANQGSEATYESGFVIDKFPISRPNLTFSTLTVSNMSPEDSSIYLCSVGEFAGNTIYFGEGSWLTVV.

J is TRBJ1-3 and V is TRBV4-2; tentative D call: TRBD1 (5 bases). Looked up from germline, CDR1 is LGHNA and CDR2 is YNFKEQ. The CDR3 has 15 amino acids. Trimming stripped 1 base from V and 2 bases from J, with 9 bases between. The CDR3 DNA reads TGTGCCAGCAGCCAAGTAGTGGGGGCTGGAAACACCATATATTTT. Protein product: CASSQVVGAGNTIYF.

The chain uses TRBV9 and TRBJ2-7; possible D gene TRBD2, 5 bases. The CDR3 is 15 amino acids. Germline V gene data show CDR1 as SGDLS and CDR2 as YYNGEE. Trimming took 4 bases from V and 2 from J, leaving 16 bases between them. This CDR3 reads CASSPKRDRAYEQYF. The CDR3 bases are TGTGCCAGCAGCCCAAAGAGGGATCGGGCCTACGAGCAGTACTTC.

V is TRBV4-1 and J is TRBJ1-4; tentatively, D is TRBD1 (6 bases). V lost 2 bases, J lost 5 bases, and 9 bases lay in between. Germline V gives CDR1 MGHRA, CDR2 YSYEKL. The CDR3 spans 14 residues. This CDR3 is CASSQRTENEKLFF. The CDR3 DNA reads TGCGCCAGCAGCCAAAGGACAGAGAATGAAAAACTGTTTTTT.